Listed below are T cell receptor beta chains from one sample, sequenced in a study of cytomegalovirus exposure and HLA in healthy donors. TCRdb's copy holds only in-frame clones and misses some; the assay was immunoSEQ multiplex PCR. The sample contains hundreds of thousands of clones, roughly four fifths of which appear only once. Sequences were obtained from PBMCs. These receptors all come from a woman aged 40 to 50 in good health and CMV-seronegative. Both conserved end residues are part of each CDR3. A D gene is named only where the DNA matches it firmly. For some rows the clone size is stated as once, few or many, or as a class when expanded; others skip it.

TRBV4-3,.,TRBJ1-1,.,CASSQEVSRGAFF,TGCGCCAGCAGCCAAGAGGTCTCCCGGGGAGCTTTCTTT
TRBV28,.,TRBJ1-1,.,CASAVVVAGTEAFF,TGTGCCAGCGCTGTCGTAGTAGCGGGGACTGAAGCTTTCTTT
TRBV30,.,TRBJ2-1,.,CAWRGGYNEQFF,TGTGCCTGGAGAGGGGGTTACAATGAGCAGTTCTTC
TRBV29-1,.,TRBJ2-7,TRBD1,CSVVFPGQGYYEQYF,TGCAGCGTTGTTTTCCCGGGACAGGGCTACTACGAGCAGTACTTC
TRBV6-5,.,TRBJ1-4,.,CASSLTTRGANEKLFF,TGTGCCAGCAGTTTAACCACGCGGGGTGCTAATGAAAAACTGTTTTTT
TRBV2,.,TRBJ2-1,TRBD1,CASSLDRVGEFEQFF,TGTGCCAGCAGTTTAGACAGGGTAGGGGAATTTGAGCAGTTCTTC
TRBV9,.,TRBJ2-5,.,CASSSGGSGLWGETQYF,TGTGCCAGCAGCTCCGGGGGTAGTGGCCTCTGGGGAGAGACCCAGTACTTC
TRBV9,.,TRBJ1-4,TRBD1,CASSVAGGAHEKLFF,TGTGCCAGCAGCGTAGCAGGGGGCGCCCACGAAAAACTGTTTTTT
TRBV2,.,TRBJ1-4,TRBD1,CASSKTGTGLEKLFF,TGTGCCAGCAGTAAAACCGGGACAGGGCTTGAAAAACTGTTTTTT
TRBV28,.,TRBJ1-1,.,CASIRGGNTEAFF,TGTGCCAGCATTAGGGGCGGAAACACTGAAGCTTTCTTT
TRBV10-3,.,TRBJ1-6,.,CAISEQRNSPLHF,TGTGCCATCAGTGAGCAGAGGAATTCACCCCTCCACTTT
TRBV5-4,.,TRBJ1-6,.,CASSDLGGSYNSPLHF,TGTGCCAGCAGTGATTTGGGGGGCTCCTATAATTCACCCCTCCACTTT
TRBV4-2,.,TRBJ2-7,.,CASSLLQAYEQYF,TGTGCCAGCAGCTTGTTGCAGGCCTACGAGCAGTACTTC
TRBV29-1,.,TRBJ1-1,.,CSVVPRGKNTEAFF,TGCAGCGTTGTCCCTAGGGGGAAGAACACTGAAGCTTTCTTT
TRBV2,.,TRBJ1-2,.,CASSDLTVHGYTF,TGTGCCAGCAGCGACCTGACAGTACATGGCTACACCTTC
TRBV10-3,.,TRBJ1-4,.,CAISDAGATNEKLFF,TGTGCCATCAGTGACGCGGGCGCAACTAATGAAAAACTGTTTTTT
TRBV4-1,.,TRBJ1-1,.,CASSPQQGRMNTEAFF,TGCGCCAGCAGCCCCCAGCAAGGGAGAATGAACACTGAAGCTTTCTTT
TRBV30,once,TRBJ1-1,.,CAWGGHLHEAFF,TGTGCCTGGGGGGGACACCTCCATGAAGCTTTCTTT
TRBV9,.,TRBJ2-2,TRBD2,CASRGLPNTGELFF,TGTGCCAGCAGGGGACTACCTAACACCGGGGAGCTGTTTTTT
TRBV28,.,TRBJ1-2,.,CASSFQGPGTGYTF,TGTGCCAGCAGTTTCCAGGGGCCCGGTACTGGCTACACCTTC
TRBV28,.,TRBJ2-2,TRBD2,CASSLRVAGENTGELFF,TGTGCCAGCAGTTTACGGGTCGCGGGGGAGAACACCGGGGAGCTGTTTTTT
TRBV7-6,.,TRBJ1-1,TRBD1,CASSLLGDSEAFF,TGTGCCAGCAGCTTGTTAGGGGACAGCGAAGCTTTCTTT
TRBV11-3,.,TRBJ2-2,.,CASSPRRAGTAGELFF,TGTGCCAGCAGCCCCCGGAGGGCAGGGACGGCCGGGGAGCTGTTTTTT